This TCR beta chain was identified in a study of T cell repertoires in cytomegalovirus infection. Study-wide background: Carrying CMV and the relevant HLA type showed in public TCR beta signatures.

Whole-study findings and limits: CMV carriers with the relevant HLA were identified by cumulative public TCR beta family frequency.

A note on this clonotype: Its antigen remains unknown. One end of the junction is discordant with germline, which a read error may explain.

Via MiXCR, TCRdb re-called the reads, giving one row per CDR3 protein. The data show around 740,000 distinct CDR3 sequences, about a third seen once. The CDR3 is 14 amino acids. The germline V gene has CDR1 SGHTA and CDR2 FQGNSA. V and J are TRBV7-2 and TRBJ2-5; tentative D call: TRBD1 (6 bases). The sequenced sample was PBMCs. The origin of this receptor is a human donor in good health (CMV status not recorded). Some clones in this sample may be carry-over from other donors' samples. CDR3 sequence (DNA): TGTGCCAGCGGCTTAGATGGGGGCCGGGAGACCCAGTACTTC. The encoded protein is CASGLDGGRETQYF.